This T cell receptor beta chain was profiled in a study of T cell changes during pregnancy in multiple sclerosis. V was pared by 8 bases and J by 1 base, with 12 bases between. Germline V gene lookup returns CDR1 ENHRY and CDR2 SYGVKD. CDR3 length: 14 residues. TCRdb's table, derived via immunoSEQ multiplex PCR, lists solely in-frame clones and lacks some. The data contain 84,000 or so clones, about 94% of them singletons. This clonotype was sampled from a female donor with multiple sclerosis, enrolled in a pregnancy study. The sample was peripheral blood, taken in the third trimester of pregnancy. V and J are TRBV10-3 and TRBJ1-5; D remains unclear. CDR3 nucleotides: TGTGCCATCTCAAGAGAACCCAGCAATCAGCCCCAGCATTTT. It translates to CAISREPSNQPQHF.